This T cell receptor (beta chain) was identified during a study of long-term antiretroviral therapy in people with HIV. This was the immunoSEQ v3.0 assay at survey level. Clones were sequenced by immunoSEQ multiplex PCR, and TCRdb holds only the in-frame ones, with some missing. The sample holds about 15,000 clones; around 83% are singletons and the top ten take 15% to 20%. Regarding this clone: Its antigen is not known.

The study's findings and limits: Versus controls, repertoires in people with HIV had narrower CDR3 length ranges.

Germline V gene sequence: CDR1 SGHRS, CDR2 YFSETQ. The V end was cut by 0 bases, the J end by 5 bases, with 11 bases between. CDR3 length equals 15 residues. This specimen consisted of unsorted PBMCs, obtained just before starting antiretroviral therapy. The V call is TRBV5-1, the J call TRBJ2-2, with D maybe TRBD2 (5 bases). The receptor was derived from a man aged 35-49 years with HIV. The CDR3 nucleotides read TGCGCCAGCAGCTTGGACGGGGATGGAACCGGGGAGCTGTTTTTT. This codes for CASSLDGDGTGELFF.